Listed below are T cell receptor beta chains from one sample, sequenced in a study of T cell clusters in autoimmune cytopenias. One entry per CDR3 protein, without DNA, is what TCRdb gives after re-calling the multiplex PCR reads. Its listing shows under 3,500 distinct CDR3 sequences. The specimen was peripheral blood. These receptors originate from a human donor with an autoimmune cytopenia or autoimmune hepatitis (not recorded which). CDR3s include the opening cysteine and the closing phenylalanine or tryptophan. Some rows have no size entry. The others give once, few or many, or a class for an expanded clone.

clone_size j_call cdr3_length v_call cdr3_aa
medium-sized TRBJ2-3 17 TRBV6-5 CASSYSIQGRGTDTQYF
medium-sized TRBJ2-5 17 TRBV6-2/TRBV6-3 CASSYPGSGGPQETQYF
medium-sized TRBJ2-3 16 TRBV28 CASSLYSSGGTDTQYF
medium-sized TRBJ2-5 14 TRBV5-6 CASSGRQGKETQYF
medium-sized TRBJ2-5 15 TRBV12-3/TRBV12-4 CASSLSPQGVETQYF
medium-sized TRBJ2-5 18 TRBV6-1 CASSEGYGAGMEGETQYF
medium-sized TRBJ2-1 13 TRBV30 CAWNRDLGNEQFF
medium-sized TRBJ1-2 15 TRBV27 CASSSLGQGVDGYTF
medium-sized TRBJ1-5 13 TRBV30 CAWSNTGDQPQHF
medium-sized TRBJ2-3 14 TRBV6-1 CASRTATFTDTQYF
medium-sized TRBJ2-3 17 TRBV7-9 CASSLGAGGPHADTQYF
medium-sized TRBJ2-1 12 TRBV29-1 CSVGRTRAEQFF
medium-sized TRBJ2-1 18 TRBV6-1 CASSVSPGSGISYNEQFF
- TRBJ2-1 15 TRBV10-1 CASSESKRPGAQQFF
medium-sized TRBJ2-4 18 TRBV7-2 CASSSRLVSGGVKNIQYF
medium-sized TRBJ1-2 15 TRBV4-3 CASSQELAGNYGYTF
medium-sized TRBJ2-5 13 TRBV5-8 CASSLAGSETQYF
- TRBJ2-5 13 TRBV28 CASSPIGRGTQYF
- TRBJ1-3 16 TRBV23-1 CASTTTGVRVGNTIYF
medium-sized TRBJ2-1 13 TRBV6-5 CASSYSRSNEQFF
medium-sized TRBJ2-7 15 TRBV11-2 CASRPKQMSSYEQYF
medium-sized TRBJ1-1 18 TRBV13 CASSLSAGRGLTDTEAFF
medium-sized TRBJ2-2 12 TRBV29-1 CSVYTETGELFF
medium-sized TRBJ1-6 17 TRBV6-5 CASSYSTLGGPKSPLHF
medium-sized TRBJ2-3 15 TRBV6-5 CASSSLTGPTDTQYF
medium-sized TRBJ2-5 15 TRBV20-1 CSATHLPTQTKTQYF
large TRBJ1-2 15 TRBV15 CATSRDPQTDYGYTF
medium-sized TRBJ2-3 15 TRBV19 CASSTTSGLGDTQYF
medium-sized TRBJ1-2 15 TRBV5-1 CASSLVGQPNYGYTF
medium-sized TRBJ2-1 13 TRBV7-9 CASSLWGVHEQFF
medium-sized TRBJ2-5 16 TRBV7-9 CASSLETGTPQETQYF
medium-sized TRBJ1-5 14 TRBV19 CASSIVGQNQPQHF
medium-sized TRBJ1-4 15 TRBV20-1 CSARGLGTTNEKLFF
medium-sized TRBJ2-6 15 TRBV5-5 CASSQTGTGANVLTF
medium-sized TRBJ1-5 15 TRBV27 CASGNFRDPNQPQHF
medium-sized TRBJ1-2 12 TRBV5-4 CASSLDFFGYTF
medium-sized TRBJ1-1 13 TRBV30 CAWTVIGNTEAFF